These 30 T cell receptor beta chains were all obtained from the same sample, sequenced in a study of CD8 T cells in Susac syndrome. Roughly 0.45 to 1 ug RNA was reverse transcribed with random hexamers. TCRdb re-analysed the immunoSEQ multiplex PCR reads in MiXCR, keeping a single row per CDR3 protein. The sample consists of roughly 400,000 distinct CDR3 sequences, more than 80% of them appearing once. Input material: CD8+ T cells from PBMCs. Receptor source: a human donor with multiple sclerosis.

The rearrangement uses TRBV5-5 and TRBJ2-7; D is uncertain. The CDR3 extends over 12 amino acids. V lost 5 bases and J lost 6, with 12 bases in between. From germline, CDR1 is SGHKS and CDR2 YYEKEE (reference sequence). The CDR3 nucleotides are TGTGCCAGCAGTCTGACTCTTGGCGAGCAGTACTTC. Protein product: CASSLTLGEQYF.

V is TRBV15 and J is TRBJ2-1; a possible D gene is TRBD2 (6 bases). V was pared by 4 bases and J by 6 bases, with 13 bases between. Per the germline V gene, CDR1 is LNHNV and CDR2 is YYDKDF (reference sequence). CDR3 size: 14 residues. CDR3 coding DNA: TGTGCCACCAGCACTGGCGGGGACGGCAATGAGCAGTTCTTC. Its protein product is CATSTGGDGNEQFF.

V usage is TRBV12-3 or TRBV12-4 and J usage is TRBJ2-1; D is unresolved. V was clipped by 5 bases and J by 8 bases, with 19 bases between them. The CDR3 is made up of 15 amino acids. The CDR3 bases are TGTGCCAGCAGTGTTTATGAAAAGGGATGGGATGAGCAGTTCTTC. Translated, it gives CASSVYEKGWDEQFF.

The chain recombines TRBV4-1 with TRBJ1-5, with D maybe TRBD1 (5 bases). The germline V and J ends were trimmed by 7 bases and 2 bases, with 12 bases remaining between them. Germline V lookup: CDR1 MGHRA, CDR2 YSYEKL. The CDR3 length is 14 residues. CDR3 amino acids: CASTPGRGNQPQHF. CDR3 in DNA: TGCGCCAGCACTCCAGGGAGAGGCAATCAGCCCCAGCATTTT.

V and J are TRBV27 and TRBJ2-7; 10 bases map to TRBD1. The CDR3 totals 15 residues. V lost 3 bases and J lost 3; bases outside the gene matches: 5. Per germline, CDR1 MNHEY and CDR2 SMNVEV (reference sequence). CDR3 nucleotides: TGTGCCAGCAGTTTCGTCCGGACAGGGGGCTACGAGCAGTACTTC. This codes for CASSFVRTGGYEQYF.

The rearrangement joins TRBV12-3 or TRBV12-4 to TRBJ1-4; D remains ambiguous. V lost 5 bases and J 8 bases, leaving 18 bases between the germline ends. The length of the CDR3 is 15 residues. The CDR3 reads CASSHLHGREEKLFF. CDR3 nucleotide sequence: TGTGCCAGCAGTCATCTACACGGCCGGGAGGAAAAACTGTTTTTT.

This clonotype was seen ten or more times. This chain joins TRBV11-2 and TRBJ2-7; no reliable D call. Trimming removed 4 bases at V and 3 bases at J, with 4 bases between. The CDR3 runs to 11 residues. Germline CDR1 reads SGHAT; CDR2 reads FQNNGV. The CDR3 nucleotides are TGTGCCAGCAGCTCCTACTACGAGCAGTACTTC. Translated: CASSSYYEQYF.

This sequence joins TRBV11-2 and TRBJ2-1; TRBD1 matches 8 bases. Looked up from germline, CDR1 is SGHAT and CDR2 is FQNNGV. This CDR3 contains 18 residues. Unmatched junction bases numbered 16, after V lost 3 bases and J lost 6 bases. The CDR3 region has the DNA TGTGCCAGCAGCTTTTCGGTCCTTAGAAACAGGGGGAGCAATGAGCAGTTCTTC. Encoded protein: CASSFSVLRNRGSNEQFF. The full variable domain, completed using reference TRBV11-2 and TRBJ2-1, is EAGVAQSPRYKIIEKRQSVAFWCNPISGHATLYWYQQILGQGPKLLIQFQNNGVVDDSQLPKDRFSAERLKGVDSTLKIQPAKLEDSAVYLCASSFSVLRNRGSNEQFFGPGTRLTVL.

This clonotype was counted a single time. V usage is TRBV28 and J usage is TRBJ2-3; TRBD1 matches 8 bases. CDR1 is MDHEN and CDR2 is SYDVKM in the germline V gene. Trimming took 4 bases from V and 2 from J; bases not matched to a gene: 5. The CDR3 is made up of 15 amino acids. DNA for the CDR3: TGTGCCAGCAGTTCGGACAGGGACCCCACAGATACGCAGTATTTT. It is translated as CASSSDRDPTDTQYF.

The gene calls are TRBV30 and TRBJ1-1; maybe TRBD1 (6 bases). CDR3 length: 13 amino acids. The V end lost 3 bases, the J end lost 0 bases, and 8 bases lay between the germline ends. Germline lookup yields CDR1 GTSNPN and CDR2 SVGIG (reference sequence). The CDR3 loop is CAWRDSMNTEAFF. Here the CDR3 DNA reads TGTGCCTGGAGGGACAGTATGAACACTGAAGCTTTCTTT.

V and J are TRBV27 and TRBJ1-2, with TRBD1 as a possible D gene (5 bases). CDR3 length: 13 amino acids. V lost 5 bases and J lost 2, with 9 bases in between. In germline, CDR1 is MNHEY, CDR2 SMNVEV (reference sequence). The CDR3 DNA sequence: TGTGCCAGCAGTCAGGGCGACAACTATGGCTACACCTTC. It translates to CASSQGDNYGYTF.

A few counts support this clonotype. V usage is TRBV7-6 and J usage is TRBJ2-1, with D unresolved. Looked up from germline, CDR1 is SGHVS and CDR2 is FNYEAQ. The V and J ends lost 1 base and 3 bases respectively, with 13 bases between them. The length of the CDR3 is 16 residues. The CDR3 region has the DNA TGTGCCAGCAGCTTAGGGTTCGTAATAAACTACAATGAGCAGTTCTTC. It yields the protein CASSLGFVINYNEQFF.

The chain is built from TRBV20-1 and TRBJ2-7; D gene uncertain. V was cut by 4 bases and J by 1 base, with 14 bases left in between. Germline V CDR1 and CDR2: DFQATT, SNEGSKA (reference sequence). CDR3 length: 14 residues. The CDR3 coding sequence is TGCAGTGCTACCCCCCGGCGTACGTCCTACGAGCAGTACTTC. This translates into CSATPRRTSYEQYF.

This clonotype was detected once. This chain uses TRBV5-1 with TRBJ1-4; D unresolved. Trimming removed 3 bases from V and 6 bases from J, with 6 bases in between. CDR3 length equals 12 residues. CDR1 and CDR2 (germline): SGHRS, YFSETQ. CDR3 amino acids: CASSSQDEKLFF. The DNA for the CDR3 is TGCGCCAGCAGCTCCCAGGATGAAAAACTGTTTTTT.

In DNA, the CDR3 is TGTGCCAGCAGCGGTCACAGGGGAGGGCAGGACACTGAAGCTTTCTTT. Protein product: CASSGHRGGQDTEAFF. J is TRBJ1-1 and V is TRBV2; 7 positions agree with TRBD1. Germline CDR1 reads SNHLY; CDR2 reads FYNNEI. The CDR3 consists of 16 residues. J lost 3 bases, V lost 6 bases, and 13 bases had no gene match.

This chain uses TRBV10-1 with TRBJ2-7; possible D gene TRBD1, 6 bases. Germline-derived CDR1 and CDR2 are WNHNN and SYGVQD (reference sequence). The CDR3 covers 12 residues. V lost 6 bases, J lost 6 bases, and 12 bases lay in between. CDR3 bases: TGCGCCAGCAGCGTAACAGGGTCCGAGCAGTACTTC. Its translation is CASSVTGSEQYF.

In this sample, this clonotype turned up a few times. The chain recombines TRBV20-1 with TRBJ1-5; D is perhaps TRBD1 (5 bases). CDR1 DFQATT and CDR2 SNEGSKA come from the germline V gene (reference sequence). V was clipped by 5 bases and J by 0 bases, with 11 bases between them. There are 14 residues in the CDR3. CDR3 DNA: TGCAGTGCTGTGGGACGTGATAGCAATCAGCCCCAGCATTTT. Residues: CSAVGRDSNQPQHF.

The V call is TRBV19, the J call TRBJ2-3; D is undetermined. CDR1 and CDR2 (germline): LNHDA, SQIVND (reference sequence). This CDR3 region has 14 residues. V was trimmed by 3 bases and J by 6 bases, leaving 13 bases between them. CDR3 sequence reads: CASSMGATGDTQYF. The CDR3 bases are TGTGCCAGTAGTATGGGTGCGACCGGCGATACGCAGTATTTT.

This chain joins TRBV30 and TRBJ2-1; perhaps D is TRBD1 or TRBD2 (5 bases each). The CDR3 covers 13 residues. V lost 7 bases, J lost 5 bases, and 15 bases lay in between. CDR1 is GTSNPN and CDR2 is SVGIG in the germline V gene (reference sequence). The CDR3 loop reads CALPRDLNNEQFF. CDR3 coding DNA: TGTGCCTTACCCCGGGACCTCAACAATGAGCAGTTCTTC.

This chain connects TRBV29-1 to TRBJ2-1, with 7 nucleotides matching TRBD1. The CDR3 consists of 12 residues. Looked up from germline, CDR1 is SQVTM and CDR2 is ANQGSEA. V was pared by 6 bases and J by 5 bases, with 4 bases of the junction left unmatched. The CDR3 nucleotides read TGCAGCGTATTCACAGGGGACAATGAGCAGTTCTTC. Protein: CSVFTGDNEQFF.

This chain links TRBV7-2 with TRBJ2-5, with D perhaps TRBD1 (6 bases). The germline V and J ends were trimmed by 6 bases and 4 bases, with 18 bases remaining between them. Germline CDR1 is SGHTA and CDR2 is FQGNSA. The CDR3 sequence is 15 residues long. The CDR3 DNA reads TGTGCCAGCAGTCTTCGGACGGACAGAGGAGAGACCCAGTACTTC. As protein: CASSLRTDRGETQYF.

The V and J genes are TRBV6-5 and TRBJ2-1; 7 positions agree with TRBD1. Losses at the gene ends were 5 bases for V and 4 bases for J; bases not matched to a gene: 5. The germline V gene has CDR1 MNHEY and CDR2 SVGAGI. The CDR3 covers 14 residues. In DNA form, the CDR3 reads TGTGCCAGCAGTGAACAGGGGTTATACAATGAGCAGTTCTTC. Encoded protein: CASSEQGLYNEQFF.

The genes are TRBV30 and TRBJ1-1; TRBD1 matches 8 bases. Germline CDR1 and CDR2: GTSNPN and SVGIG (reference sequence). With V trimmed by 1 base and J by 1 base, 5 bases remained unmatched. The CDR3 loop spans 15 amino acids. The chain's CDR3 is CAWSGLGQGNTEAFF. In DNA form, the CDR3 reads TGTGCCTGGAGTGGGCTCGGACAGGGGAACACTGAAGCTTTCTTT.

The chain links TRBV4-1 to TRBJ2-1; 7 bases fit TRBD2. This CDR3 contains 16 residues. With 2 bases clipped from V and 0 bases from J, the junction kept 4 bases outside the gene matches. Germline-derived CDR1 and CDR2 are MGHRA and YSYEKL. The CDR3 is CASSQSGVDSYNEQFF. CDR3 in DNA: TGCGCCAGCAGCCAAAGCGGGGTCGACTCCTACAATGAGCAGTTCTTC.

This chain joins TRBV12-3 or TRBV12-4 and TRBJ1-2; TRBD1 aligns across 8 bases. V shed 6 bases, J shed 8 bases, and the junction held 11 bases outside the gene matches. The CDR3 spans 14 residues. CDR3 coding DNA: TGTGCCAGCAGCCTCCCCGGACAGGGAGGCGGCTACACCTTC. Protein product: CASSLPGQGGGYTF.

The chain has TRBV30 and TRBJ1-3; no reliable D call. Germline V gives CDR1 GTSNPN, CDR2 SVGIG (reference sequence). The germline V and J ends were trimmed by 0 bases and 0 bases, with 12 bases remaining between them. CDR3 length: 16 residues. The CDR3, as DNA: TGTGCCTGGAGTGTACTAGGCTCCCACTCTGGAAACACCATATATTTT. Its translation is CAWSVLGSHSGNTIYF.

CDR3 region: CASSQIERTEAFF. The CDR3 nucleotides are TGCGCCAGCAGCCAGATAGAAAGGACTGAAGCTTTCTTT. This chain joins TRBV4-1 and TRBJ1-1; D remains ambiguous. The germline V and J ends were trimmed by 3 bases and 5 bases, with 10 bases remaining between them. Germline V gene data show CDR1 as MGHRA and CDR2 as YSYEKL. The CDR3 is 13 residues long.

This clonotype has a single count. The chain joins TRBV7-8 to TRBJ1-6, with TRBD1 matching over 10 bases. The junction had 9 bases not matched to a gene; V was cut back by 5 bases and J by 8 bases. The length of the CDR3 is 16 residues. Germline values: CDR1 SGHVS, CDR2 FQNEAQ. The CDR3 coding sequence is TGTGCCAGCAGCCAGGGGACAGGGGTATCGGATTCACCCCTCCACTTT. Translating gives CASSQGTGVSDSPLHF.

This clonotype has only a few counts. This chain joins TRBV27 and TRBJ2-7; D is possibly TRBD2 (5 bases). This CDR3 contains 13 residues. The germline V gene has CDR1 MNHEY and CDR2 SMNVEV (reference sequence). V was pared by 6 bases and J by 3 bases, with 12 bases between. The CDR3 is CASSFGIDYEQYF. DNA for the CDR3: TGTGCCAGCAGCTTCGGGATTGACTACGAGCAGTACTTC.

As DNA, the CDR3 is TGCAGTGCTCGGGAGAACCGGAACCAAGAGACCCAGTACTTC. Translation gives CSARENRNQETQYF. The chain uses TRBV20-1 and TRBJ2-5; possibly TRBD2 for D (6 bases). The V and J ends lost 5 bases and 0 bases respectively, with 13 bases between them. There are 14 residues in the CDR3. Per germline, CDR1 DFQATT and CDR2 SNEGSKA (reference sequence).